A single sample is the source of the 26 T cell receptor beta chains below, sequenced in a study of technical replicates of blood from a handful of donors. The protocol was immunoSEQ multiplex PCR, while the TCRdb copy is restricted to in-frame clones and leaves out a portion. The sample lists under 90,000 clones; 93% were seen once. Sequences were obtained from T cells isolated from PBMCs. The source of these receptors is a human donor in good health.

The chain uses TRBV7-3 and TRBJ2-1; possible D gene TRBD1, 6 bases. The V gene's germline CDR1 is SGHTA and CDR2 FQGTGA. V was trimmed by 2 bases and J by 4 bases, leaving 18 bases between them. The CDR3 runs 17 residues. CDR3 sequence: CASSLSSDSQAYNEQFF. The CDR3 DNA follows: TGTGCCAGCAGCTTATCCTCGGACAGCCAAGCATACAATGAGCAGTTCTTC.

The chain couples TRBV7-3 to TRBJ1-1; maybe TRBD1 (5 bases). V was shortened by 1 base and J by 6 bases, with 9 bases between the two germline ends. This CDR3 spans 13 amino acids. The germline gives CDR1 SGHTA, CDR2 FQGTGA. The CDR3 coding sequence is TGTGCCAGCAGCTTAAATGGGGCAGCTGAAGCTTTCTTT. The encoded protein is CASSLNGAAEAFF. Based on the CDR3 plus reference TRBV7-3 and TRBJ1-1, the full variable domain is GAGVSQTPSNKVTEKGKYVELRCDPISGHTALYWYRQSLGQGPEFLIYFQGTGAADDSGLPNDRFFAVRPEGSVSTLKIQRTERGDSAVYLCASSLNGAAEAFFGQGTRLTVV.

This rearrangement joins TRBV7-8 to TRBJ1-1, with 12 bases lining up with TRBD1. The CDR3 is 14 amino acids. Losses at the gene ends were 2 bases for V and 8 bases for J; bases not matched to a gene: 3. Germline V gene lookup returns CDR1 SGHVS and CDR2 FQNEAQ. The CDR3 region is CASSLTGTGGEAFF. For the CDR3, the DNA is TGTGCCAGCAGCTTAACCGGGACAGGGGGCGAAGCTTTCTTT. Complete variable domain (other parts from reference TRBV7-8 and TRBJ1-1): GAGVSQSPRYKVAKRGQDVALRCDPISGHVSLFWYQQALGQGPEFLTYFQNEAQLDKSGLPSDRFFAERPEGSVSTLKIQRTQQEDSAVYLCASSLTGTGGEAFFGQGTRLTVV.

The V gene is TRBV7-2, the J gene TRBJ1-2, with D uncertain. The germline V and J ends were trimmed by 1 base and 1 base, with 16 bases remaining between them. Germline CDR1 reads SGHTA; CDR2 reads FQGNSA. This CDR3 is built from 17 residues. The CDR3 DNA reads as TGTGCCAGCAGCTTAGTTTCCCGGGTCACGTTTAACTATGGCTACACCTTC. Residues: CASSLVSRVTFNYGYTF.

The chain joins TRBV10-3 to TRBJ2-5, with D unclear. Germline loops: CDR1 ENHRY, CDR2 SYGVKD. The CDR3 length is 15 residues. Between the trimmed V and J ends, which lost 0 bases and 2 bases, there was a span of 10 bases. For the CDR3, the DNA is TGTGCCATCAGTGAGTCGATTGACTTACAAGAGACCCAGTACTTC. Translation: CAISESIDLQETQYF.

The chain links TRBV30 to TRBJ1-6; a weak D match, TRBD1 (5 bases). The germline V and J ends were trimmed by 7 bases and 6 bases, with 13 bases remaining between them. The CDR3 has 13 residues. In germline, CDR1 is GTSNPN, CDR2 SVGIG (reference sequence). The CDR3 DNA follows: TGTGCCTTTAGTGGGGCTTCTAATTCACCCCTCCACTTT. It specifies CAFSGASNSPLHF.

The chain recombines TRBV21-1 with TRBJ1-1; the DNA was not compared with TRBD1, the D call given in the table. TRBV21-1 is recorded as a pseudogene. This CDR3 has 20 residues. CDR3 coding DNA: TGTGCCAGCAGCAATTTTCCGAGCTTTTTGGAATGGGGGTTCAGGGGCAAAGCTTTCTTT. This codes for CASSNFPSFLEWGFRGKAFF.

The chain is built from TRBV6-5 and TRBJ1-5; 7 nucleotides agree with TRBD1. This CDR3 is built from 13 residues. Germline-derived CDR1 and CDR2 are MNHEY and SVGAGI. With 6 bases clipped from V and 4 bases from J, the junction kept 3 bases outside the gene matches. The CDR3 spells CASRTGLNQPQHF. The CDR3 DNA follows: TGTGCCAGCAGGACAGGGTTGAATCAGCCCCAGCATTTT.

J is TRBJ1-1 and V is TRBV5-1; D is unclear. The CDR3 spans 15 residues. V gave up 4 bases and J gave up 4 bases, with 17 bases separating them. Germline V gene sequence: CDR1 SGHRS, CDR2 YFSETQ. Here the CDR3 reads CASSPATLGSTEAFF. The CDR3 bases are TGCGCCAGCAGCCCCGCTACCCTGGGGAGCACTGAAGCTTTCTTT.

In DNA form, the CDR3 reads TGTGCCAGCAGCTTCGGGGGGGTGGTTAACTATGGCTACACCTTC. The encoded protein is CASSFGGVVNYGYTF. This chain uses TRBV7-3 with TRBJ1-2; TRBD1 might be the D (5 bases). This CDR3 comprises 15 residues. V dropped 3 bases and J dropped 1 base, with 12 bases sitting between them. CDR1 is SGHTA, CDR2 FQGTGA, per germline.

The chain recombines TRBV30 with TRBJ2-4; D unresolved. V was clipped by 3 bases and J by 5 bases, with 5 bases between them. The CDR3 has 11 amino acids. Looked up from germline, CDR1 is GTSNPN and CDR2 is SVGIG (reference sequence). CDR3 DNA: TGTGCCTGGAGCTACCAAAACATTCAGTACTTC. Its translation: CAWSYQNIQYF.

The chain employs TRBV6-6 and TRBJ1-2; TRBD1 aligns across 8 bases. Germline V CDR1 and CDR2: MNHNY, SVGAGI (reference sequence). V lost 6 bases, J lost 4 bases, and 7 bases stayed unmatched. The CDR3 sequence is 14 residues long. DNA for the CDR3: TGTGCCAGCAGCCCAGGGGGCCTGGTCTATGGCTACACCTTC. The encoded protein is CASSPGGLVYGYTF.

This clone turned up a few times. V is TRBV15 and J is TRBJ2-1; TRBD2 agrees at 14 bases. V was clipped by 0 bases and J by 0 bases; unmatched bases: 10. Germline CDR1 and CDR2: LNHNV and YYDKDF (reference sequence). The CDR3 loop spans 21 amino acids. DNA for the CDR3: TGTGCCACCAGCAGAGAGAAACCGGGACTAGCGGGAGTTCCCTCCTACAATGAGCAGTTCTTC. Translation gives CATSREKPGLAGVPSYNEQFF.

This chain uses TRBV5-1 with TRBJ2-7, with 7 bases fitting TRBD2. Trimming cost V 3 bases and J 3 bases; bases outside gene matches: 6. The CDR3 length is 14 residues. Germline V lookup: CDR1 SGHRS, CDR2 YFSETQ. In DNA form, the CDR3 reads TGCGCCAGCAGCTGGGGGGGGGATTTCTACGAGCAGTACTTC. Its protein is CASSWGGDFYEQYF.

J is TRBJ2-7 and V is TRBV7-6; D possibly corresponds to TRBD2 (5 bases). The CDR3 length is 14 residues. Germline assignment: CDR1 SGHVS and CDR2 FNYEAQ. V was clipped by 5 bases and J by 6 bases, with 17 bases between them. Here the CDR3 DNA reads TGTGCCAGCAGCCCGGGATCAGGAGGCGGCGAGCAGTACTTC. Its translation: CASSPGSGGGEQYF.

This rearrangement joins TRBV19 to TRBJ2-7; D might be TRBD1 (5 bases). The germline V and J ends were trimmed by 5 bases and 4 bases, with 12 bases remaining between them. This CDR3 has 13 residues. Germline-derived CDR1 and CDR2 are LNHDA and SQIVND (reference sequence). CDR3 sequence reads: CASSPGRMYEQYF. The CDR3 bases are TGTGCCAGTAGTCCAGGGCGTATGTACGAGCAGTACTTC.

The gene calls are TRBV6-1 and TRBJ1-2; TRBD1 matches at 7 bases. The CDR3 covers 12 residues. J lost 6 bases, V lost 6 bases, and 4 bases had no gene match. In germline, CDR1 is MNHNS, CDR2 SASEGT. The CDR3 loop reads CASSSGGDGYTF. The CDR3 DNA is TGTGCCAGCAGCTCAGGGGGAGATGGCTACACCTTC.

The CDR3 here is CASSRKPGQGMVAADTQYF. CDR3 DNA: TGTGCCAGCAGCCGGAAGCCGGGACAGGGGATGGTCGCGGCAGATACGCAGTATTTT. V usage is TRBV4-2 and J usage is TRBJ2-3; TRBD1 agrees at 10 bases. There are 19 residues in the CDR3. The V gene's germline CDR1 is LGHNA and CDR2 YNFKEQ. V shed 4 bases and J 4 bases; nucleotides not matched to a gene: 17.

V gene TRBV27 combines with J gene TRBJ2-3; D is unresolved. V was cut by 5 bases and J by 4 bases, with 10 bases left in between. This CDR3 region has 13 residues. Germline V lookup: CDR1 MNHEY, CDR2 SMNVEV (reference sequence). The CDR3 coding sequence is TGTGCCAGCAGTCCCCGAGGCGCAGATACGCAGTATTTT. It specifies CASSPRGADTQYF.

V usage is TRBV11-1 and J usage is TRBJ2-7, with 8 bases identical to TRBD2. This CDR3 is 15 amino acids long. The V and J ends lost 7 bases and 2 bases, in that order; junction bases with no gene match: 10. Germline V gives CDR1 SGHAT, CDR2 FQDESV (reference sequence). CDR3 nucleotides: TGTGCCAGCACCCCCCCGGGGGGGAGTACCTACGAGCAGTACTTC. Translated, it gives CASTPPGGSTYEQYF.

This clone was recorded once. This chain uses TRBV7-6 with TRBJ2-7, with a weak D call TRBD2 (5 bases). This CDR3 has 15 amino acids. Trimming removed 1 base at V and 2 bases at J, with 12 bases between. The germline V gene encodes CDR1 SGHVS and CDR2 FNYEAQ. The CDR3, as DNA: TGTGCCAGCAGCTTAGAGGTTACGGGAACCTACGAGCAGTACTTC. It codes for CASSLEVTGTYEQYF.

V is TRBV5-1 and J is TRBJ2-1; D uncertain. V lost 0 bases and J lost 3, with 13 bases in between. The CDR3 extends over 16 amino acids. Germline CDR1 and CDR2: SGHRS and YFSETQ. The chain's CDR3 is CASSLGLADRYNEQFF. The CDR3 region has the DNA TGCGCCAGCAGCTTGGGACTCGCGGATCGCTACAATGAGCAGTTCTTC. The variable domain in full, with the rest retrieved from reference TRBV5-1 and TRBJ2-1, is KAGVTQTPRYLIKTRGQQVTLSCSPISGHRSVSWYQQTPGQGLQFLFEYFSETQRNKGNFPGRFSGRQFSNSRSEMNVSTLELGDSALYLCASSLGLADRYNEQFFGPGTRLTVL.

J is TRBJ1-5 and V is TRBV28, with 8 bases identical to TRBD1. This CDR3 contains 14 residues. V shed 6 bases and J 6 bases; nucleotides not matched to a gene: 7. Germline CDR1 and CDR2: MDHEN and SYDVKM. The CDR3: CASSLTGVGQPQHF. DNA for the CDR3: TGTGCCAGCAGCTTGACAGGGGTGGGTCAGCCCCAGCATTTT.

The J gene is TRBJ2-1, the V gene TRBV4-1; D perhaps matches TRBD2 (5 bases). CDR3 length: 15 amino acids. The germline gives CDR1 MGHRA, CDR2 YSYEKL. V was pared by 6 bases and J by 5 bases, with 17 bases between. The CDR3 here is CASRLTQGGHNEQFF. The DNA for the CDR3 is TGCGCCAGCAGACTCACCCAAGGCGGGCACAATGAGCAGTTCTTC.

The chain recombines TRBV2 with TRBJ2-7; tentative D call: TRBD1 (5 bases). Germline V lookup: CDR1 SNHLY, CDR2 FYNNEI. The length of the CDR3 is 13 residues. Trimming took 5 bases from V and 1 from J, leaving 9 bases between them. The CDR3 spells CASSPTGSYEQYF. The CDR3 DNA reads TGTGCCAGCAGTCCTACAGGTTCCTACGAGCAGTACTTC.

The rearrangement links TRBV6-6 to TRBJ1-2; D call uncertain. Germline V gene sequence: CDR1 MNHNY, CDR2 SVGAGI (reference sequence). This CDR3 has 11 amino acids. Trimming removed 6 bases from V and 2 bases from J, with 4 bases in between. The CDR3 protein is CASRANYGYTF. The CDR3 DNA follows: TGTGCCAGCAGGGCCAACTATGGCTACACCTTC.